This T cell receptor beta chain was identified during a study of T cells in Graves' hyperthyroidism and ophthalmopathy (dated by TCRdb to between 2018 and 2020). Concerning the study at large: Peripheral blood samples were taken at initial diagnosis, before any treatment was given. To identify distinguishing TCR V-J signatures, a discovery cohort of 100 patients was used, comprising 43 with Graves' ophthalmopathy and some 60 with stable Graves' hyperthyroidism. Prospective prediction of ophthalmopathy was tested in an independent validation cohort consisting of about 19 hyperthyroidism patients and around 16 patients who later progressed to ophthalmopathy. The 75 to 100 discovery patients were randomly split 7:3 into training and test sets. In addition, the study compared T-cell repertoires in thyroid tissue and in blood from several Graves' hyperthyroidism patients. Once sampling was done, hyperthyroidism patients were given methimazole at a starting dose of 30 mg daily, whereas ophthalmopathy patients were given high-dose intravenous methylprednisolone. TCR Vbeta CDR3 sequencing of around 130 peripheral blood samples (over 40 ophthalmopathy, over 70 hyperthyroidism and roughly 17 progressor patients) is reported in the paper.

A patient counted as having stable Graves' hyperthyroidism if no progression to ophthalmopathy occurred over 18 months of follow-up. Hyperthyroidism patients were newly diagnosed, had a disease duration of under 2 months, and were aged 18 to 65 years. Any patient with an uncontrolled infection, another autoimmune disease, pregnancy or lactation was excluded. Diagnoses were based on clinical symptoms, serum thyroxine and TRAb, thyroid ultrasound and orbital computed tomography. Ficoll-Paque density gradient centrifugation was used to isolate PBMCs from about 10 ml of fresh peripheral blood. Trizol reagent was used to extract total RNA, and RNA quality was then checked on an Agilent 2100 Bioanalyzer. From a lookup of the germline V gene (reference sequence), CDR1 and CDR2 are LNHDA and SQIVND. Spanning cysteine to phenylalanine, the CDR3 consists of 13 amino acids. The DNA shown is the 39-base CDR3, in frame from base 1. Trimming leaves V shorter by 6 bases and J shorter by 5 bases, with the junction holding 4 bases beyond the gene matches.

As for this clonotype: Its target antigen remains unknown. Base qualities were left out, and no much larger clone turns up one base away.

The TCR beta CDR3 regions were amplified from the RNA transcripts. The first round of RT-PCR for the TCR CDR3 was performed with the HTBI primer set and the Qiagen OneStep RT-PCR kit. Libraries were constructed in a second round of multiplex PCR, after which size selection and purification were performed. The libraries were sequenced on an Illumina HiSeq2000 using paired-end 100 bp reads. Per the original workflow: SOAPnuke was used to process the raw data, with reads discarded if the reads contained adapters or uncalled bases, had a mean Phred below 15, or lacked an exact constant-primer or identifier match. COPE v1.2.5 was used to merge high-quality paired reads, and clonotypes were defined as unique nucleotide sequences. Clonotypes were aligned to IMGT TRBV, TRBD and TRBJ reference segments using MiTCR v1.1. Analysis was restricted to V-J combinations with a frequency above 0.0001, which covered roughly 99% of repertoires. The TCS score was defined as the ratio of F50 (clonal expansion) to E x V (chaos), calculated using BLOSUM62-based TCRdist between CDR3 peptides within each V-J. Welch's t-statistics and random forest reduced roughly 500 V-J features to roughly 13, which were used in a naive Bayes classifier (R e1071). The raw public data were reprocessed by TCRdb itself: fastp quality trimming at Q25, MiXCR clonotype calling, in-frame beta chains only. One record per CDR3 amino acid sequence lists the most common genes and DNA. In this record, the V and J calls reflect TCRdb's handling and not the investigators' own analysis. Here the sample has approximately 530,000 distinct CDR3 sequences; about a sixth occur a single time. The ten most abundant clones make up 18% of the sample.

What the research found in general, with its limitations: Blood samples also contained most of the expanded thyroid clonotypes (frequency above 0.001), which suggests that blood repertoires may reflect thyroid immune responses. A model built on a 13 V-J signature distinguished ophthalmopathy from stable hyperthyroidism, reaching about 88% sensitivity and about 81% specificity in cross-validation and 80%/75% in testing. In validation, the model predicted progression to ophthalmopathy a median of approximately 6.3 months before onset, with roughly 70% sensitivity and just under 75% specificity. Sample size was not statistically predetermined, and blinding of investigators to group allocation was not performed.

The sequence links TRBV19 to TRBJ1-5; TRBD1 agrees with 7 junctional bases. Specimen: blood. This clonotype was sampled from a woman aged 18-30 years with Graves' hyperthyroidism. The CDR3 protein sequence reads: CASRDREYQPQHF. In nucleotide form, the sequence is TGTGCCAGTAGAGACAGGGAGTATCAGCCCCAGCATTTT.